These 14 T cell receptor beta chains were all obtained from the same sample, sequenced in a study of pediatric ulcerative colitis. Produced via immunoSEQ multiplex PCR; TCRdb's table is partial and in-frame only. There are around 61,000 clones in the sample; about 86% occur only once, and around 3.5% lies in the top ten. Sequenced: blood. All receptors derive from a boy aged 5-17 years with severe ulcerative colitis.

V usage is TRBV30 and J usage is TRBJ2-1; D is undetermined. CDR1 and CDR2 from the germline V gene are GTSNPN and SVGIG (reference sequence). There are 14 residues in the CDR3. V was clipped by 8 bases and J by 0 bases, with 14 bases between them. As DNA, the CDR3 is TGTGCCAGCATCAAGGAGAGCTCCTACAATGAGCAGTTCTTC. Translated, it gives CASIKESSYNEQFF.

This clone was recorded a few times. The rearrangement uses TRBV10-3 and TRBJ1-2, with TRBD1 matching 11 bases. The CDR3 is made up of 17 amino acids. Per the germline V gene, CDR1 is ENHRY and CDR2 is SYGVKD. V was clipped by 1 base and J by 4 bases; unmatched bases: 8. CDR3 sequence reads: CAISELPPGTGGYGYTF. CDR3 bases: TGTGCCATCAGTGAGTTACCCCCCGGGACAGGGGGCTATGGCTACACCTTC.

The chain links TRBV4-1 to TRBJ1-2; D not resolved. Germline V CDR1 and CDR2: MGHRA, YSYEKL. This CDR3 has 11 amino acids. Trimming cost V 5 bases and J 8 bases, with 9 bases left between them. CDR3 sequence: CASSGRGGYTF. CDR3 DNA sequence: TGCGCCAGCAGCGGGCGGGGAGGCTACACCTTC.

This chain links TRBV4-1 with TRBJ2-5; D gene ambiguous. Germline lookup yields CDR1 MGHRA and CDR2 YSYEKL. This CDR3 has 12 residues. The V end was cut by 2 bases, the J end by 2 bases, with 3 bases between. CDR3 sequence reads: CASSQPQETQYF. As DNA, the CDR3 is TGCGCCAGCAGCCAACCTCAAGAGACCCAGTACTTC.

The chain uses TRBV5-6 and TRBJ1-2; no firm D call. CDR1 is SGHDT, CDR2 YYEEEE, per germline. The CDR3 is 11 residues long. Between the trimmed V and J ends, which lost 0 bases and 7 bases, there was a span of 4 bases. The chain's CDR3 is CASSLAGGYTF. CDR3 DNA sequence: TGTGCCAGCAGCTTGGCTGGTGGCTACACCTTC.

This clone has only a few counts. The rearrangement links TRBV18 to TRBJ1-2, with 8 bases aligning to TRBD1. This CDR3 is built from 15 residues. The V and J ends lost 4 bases and 4 bases, in that order; junction bases with no gene match: 8. CDR1 is KGHSH, CDR2 LQKENI, per germline. The DNA for the CDR3 is TGTGCCAGCTCACGGGGACAGGCCGGGACCTATGGCTACACCTTC. As protein: CASSRGQAGTYGYTF.

Remarks on this clone: This sample also contains other DNA sequences that code for the same CDR3. The rearrangement uses TRBV5-1 and TRBJ2-2; 8 bases match TRBD1. V trimming: 2 bases; J trimming: 5 bases; junction bases outside the gene matches: 5. The V gene's germline CDR1 is SGHRS and CDR2 YFSETQ. This CDR3 has 15 residues. The CDR3 region is CASSFRGRGTGELFF. The CDR3 DNA reads TGCGCCAGCAGCTTCAGGGGGCGCGGGACCGGGGAGCTGTTTTTT.

Here the CDR3 DNA reads TGTGCCTGGAGTGTACGGAGCACAGATACGCAGTATTTT. Its protein is CAWSVRSTDTQYF. The genes are TRBV30 and TRBJ2-3; D call uncertain. This CDR3 has 13 amino acids. The V end lost 0 bases, the J end lost 0 bases, and 4 bases lay between the germline ends. The germline CDR1 and CDR2 sequences are GTSNPN and SVGIG (reference sequence).

The table lists this clone with a count of one. The chain carries TRBV4-1 and TRBJ2-3; 10 bases align to TRBD2. V trimming: 2 bases; J trimming: 8 bases; junction bases outside the gene matches: 10. This CDR3 is 16 amino acids long. The germline V gene encodes CDR1 MGHRA and CDR2 YSYEKL. The DNA for the CDR3 is TGCGCCAGCAGCCAAAATAGCGGGAGGCCCGCGGCTACGCAGTATTTT. This encodes CASSQNSGRPAATQYF.

The chain carries TRBV7-9 and TRBJ2-1; no clear D gene. The V end was cut by 1 base, the J end by 5 bases, with 3 bases between. The CDR3 totals 12 residues. The germline CDR1 and CDR2 sequences are SEHNR and FQNEAQ (reference sequence). The chain's CDR3 is CASSLGDNEQFF. The CDR3, as DNA: TGTGCCAGCAGCTTAGGTGACAATGAGCAGTTCTTC. Complete variable domain (other parts from reference TRBV7-9 and TRBJ2-1): DTGVSQNPRHKITKRGQNVTFRCDPISEHNRLYWYRQTLGQGPEFLTYFQNEAQLEKSRLLSDRFSAERPKGSFSTLEIQRTEQGDSAMYLCASSLGDNEQFFGPGTRLTVL.

The chain carries TRBV11-3 and TRBJ2-6, with D tentatively TRBD1 (6 bases). The CDR3 is 16 residues long. V was shortened by 8 bases and J by 6 bases, with 20 bases between the two germline ends. CDR1 and CDR2 (germline): SGHNT, YENEEA. CDR3 nucleotide sequence: TGTGCCAGCTCCCAAATATGGGGGCCTACGGCCAACGTCCTGACTTTC. Residues: CASSQIWGPTANVLTF.

V usage is TRBV12-5 and J usage is TRBJ1-1; 8 nucleotides align to TRBD1. From germline, CDR1 is LGHNT and CDR2 FRNRAP. Trimming at V came to 5 bases and at J to 5 bases, leaving 4 bases not matched to a gene. The CDR3 spans 13 residues. In nucleotides, the CDR3 is TGTGCTAGTGGTCCGACAGGGGCTACTGAAGCTTTCTTT. This translates into CASGPTGATEAFF.

This clone has just a few counts. V gene TRBV4-1 combines with J gene TRBJ2-5; TRBD2 agrees at 14 bases. This CDR3 is 17 amino acids long. Germline trimming cut 3 bases from V and 6 bases from J; bases unmatched to any gene: 9. Per the germline V gene, CDR1 is MGHRA and CDR2 is YSYEKL. CDR3 sequence: CASSQAGTSGSKKTQYF. The CDR3 bases are TGCGCCAGCAGCCAGGCCGGGACTAGCGGGAGCAAAAAGACCCAGTACTTC.

This chain links TRBV11-2 with TRBJ1-2; D uncertain. Per germline, CDR1 SGHAT and CDR2 FQNNGV. Trimming left V 1 base short and J 6 bases short, with 12 bases between. The CDR3 extends over 14 amino acids. The CDR3 region is CASSLGIGGDGYTF. In nucleotides, the CDR3 is TGTGCCAGCAGCTTAGGAATCGGCGGAGATGGCTACACCTTC.